This T cell receptor (beta chain) was captured by sequencing in a study of CD8+ T cells in alopecia areata. General observations from the study: How baseline CD8+ expansion relates to response remains uncertain (there was one nonresponder).

Remarks on this clone: Its antigen is as yet unknown. Other DNA sequences in this specimen translate into the identical CDR3.

The treatment is: oral pan-JAK inhibitor, 5-10 mg twice daily. Alopecia areata patients provided lesional scalp punch biopsies and peripheral blood. Extracted RNA was reverse transcribed into cDNA, the sequencing template. The method was immunoSEQ multiplex PCR; TCRdb's version includes in-frame clones alone and lacks a portion of them. The table includes under 350,000 clones, 55% to 70% detected once. V dropped 1 base and J dropped 4 bases, with 4 bases sitting between them. The CDR3 sequence is 11 residues long. CDR1 is DFQATT and CDR2 is SNEGSKA in the germline V gene (reference sequence). Sequenced here: CD4+ T cells sorted from blood, sampled at week 24, from a patient treated with tofacitinib. The chain uses TRBV20-1 and TRBJ2-5; D call uncertain. The receptor comes from a human donor with alopecia areata. The CDR3, as DNA: TGCAGTGCTAGAGTACGAGAGACCCAGTACTTC. This sequence encodes CSARVRETQYF.